The T cell receptor (beta chain) under discussion was sequenced for a study of regulatory T cells in long-lasting Graves disease (dated by TCRdb to about 2021). In terms of the full investigation: Antithyroid drugs had been taken for less than 3 months by newly diagnosed Graves' disease patients. The study was conducted in China and was registered as a clinical trial. This study used TCR sequencing and RNA sequencing of peripheral blood to compare persistent Graves' disease patients against newly diagnosed Graves' disease patients. TCR sequencing covered some 13 persistent and some 20 newly diagnosed Graves' disease patients, 33 samples in total.

This clonotype showed up many times. Its antigen is unknown. Per-base qualities were not stored, and no clone one base away is much larger. Trimming at the junction amounts to 6 bases on V and 1 base on J, and the germline ends lie 12 bases apart. CDR1 is given as DFQATT and CDR2 as SNEGSKA, both from the germline V gene (reference sequence). The CDR3, cysteine through phenylalanine, is 13 amino acids long. Of the read, only the CDR3 DNA is kept; its 39 bases are in frame from base 1. The protocol used for the library was multiplex PCR. TCRdb names Illumina HiSeq 4000 as the instrument used. TCR beta libraries were built with iRepertoire HTBI primers and Arm-PCR amplification of CDR3 regions. Gel purification was performed on PCR products prior to sequencing. The authors processed their data as follows. Gene usage analysis of CDR3 amino acid clonotypes relied on the roughly 60 TRBV and around 14 TRBJ segments identified across samples. COPE and FqMerger were used to merge filtered high-quality paired reads into contigs. BLAST was used to align contigs to IMGT TRBV, TRBD and TRBJ reference genes, with CDR3 defined following IMGT. Any clonotype with a frequency above 0.1% was counted as a highly expanded clone. Shannon entropy served as the measure of repertoire diversity, while the Gini coefficient captured V-J evenness. Clonotypes shared by more than one individual were considered public. TCRdb reprocessed the public reads (quality trimming at Q25 with fastp, clone calling with MiXCR) and kept in-frame beta chains. Records with the same CDR3 protein are collapsed into one entry carrying the most frequent genes and DNA. The V and J calls were determined by TCRdb, not by the authors. Counted in this sample were around 480,000 distinct CDR3 sequences; around 15% of them appeared once. The ten largest clonotypes hold approximately 12% of the sample.

Overall study results and their limits: Compared with newly diagnosed patients, patients with persistent Graves' disease had lower TCR Shannon entropy and fewer highly expanded clones, which suggests clonal expansion. TRBV28, TRBJ1-2 and TRBJ2-5 were preferentially used in persistent disease, while TRBV20-1 and TRBJ2-1 were favored in newly diagnosed disease. Peripheral blood alone was examined, since thyroid tissue, which constituted the primary lesion, could not be accessed. As a limitation, the authors acknowledged that the small sample size may reduce accuracy. Persistent patients shared more public clonotypes among themselves (around 3,000) than newly diagnosed patients did (about 1,000). Sequencing and analysis were restricted to the TCR beta chain.

The time point label, read with the paper, signifies: newly diagnosed GD, antithyroid drugs for less than 3 months. For both TCR sequencing and RNA sequencing, RNA was extracted from PBMCs using TRIzol. The diagnosis of Graves' disease was made according to American Thyroid Association guidelines. The patients came from an endocrinology department in Xi'an, China. From each patient, approximately 9.9 milliliters of peripheral blood was collected into an EDTA anticoagulant tube. Ficoll Paque Plus density gradient separation was used to isolate PBMCs, and no further T cell sorting was performed. An Agilent 2100 Bioanalyzer and agarose gel were used to assess RNA quality, and a NanoDrop 2000 was used to measure RNA concentration. In addition, the sample was reused for a study of T cells in Graves' hyperthyroidism and ophthalmopathy. The second publication reports: Graves' hyperthyroidism was defined as stable when no progression to ophthalmopathy occurred over 18 months of follow-up. Hyperthyroidism patients were newly diagnosed, with disease duration under 2 months, and aged 18 to 65 years. Exclusion was applied to patients with uncontrolled infections, other autoimmune diseases, pregnancy or lactation. Diagnoses were based on clinical symptoms, serum thyroxine and TRAb, thyroid ultrasound and orbital computed tomography. The first round of RT-PCR for the TCR CDR3 was performed with the HTBI primer set and the Qiagen OneStep RT-PCR kit. Most expanded thyroid clonotypes (frequency above 0.001) were also detected in blood, a finding suggesting that blood repertoires may reflect thyroid immune responses. In cross-validation, a model built on a 13 V-J signature told ophthalmopathy apart from stable hyperthyroidism with 85% to 90% sensitivity and 81% to 82% specificity, and in testing the same model reached 80%/75%. In validation, the model predicted progression to ophthalmopathy with roughly 70% sensitivity and less than 75% specificity, a median of around 6.6 months before onset. To identify distinguishing TCR V-J signatures, a discovery cohort of about 95 patients was used, comprising 40 to 45 with Graves' ophthalmopathy and 57 with stable Graves' hyperthyroidism. An independent validation cohort of 18 to 20 hyperthyroidism patients and some 15 patients who later progressed to ophthalmopathy tested prospective prediction of ophthalmopathy. For training and testing, the 95 to 100 patients in the discovery cohort were randomly divided in a 7:3 ratio. In several Graves' hyperthyroidism patients, the study also compared T-cell repertoires from thyroid tissue with T-cell repertoires from blood. After blood sampling, hyperthyroidism patients were treated with methimazole at a starting dose of 30 mg daily, and ophthalmopathy patients were treated with high-dose intravenous methylprednisolone. A second multiplex PCR round built the libraries, followed by size selection and purification. The libraries were sequenced on an Illumina HiSeq2000 using paired-end 100 bp reads. SOAPnuke was used to process the raw data, removing reads that contained adapters or uncalled bases, had a mean Phred below 15, or lacked an exact match to the constant primer or identifier. COPE v1.2.5 was used to merge high-quality paired reads, and clonotypes were defined as unique nucleotide sequences. Clonotypes were aligned to IMGT TRBV, TRBD and TRBJ reference segments using MiTCR v1.1. Analysis was restricted to V-J combinations with a frequency above 0.0001, which covered roughly 99% of repertoires. A TCS score was defined as the ratio between F50 (clonal expansion) and ExV (chaos), using BLOSUM62-based TCRdist between CDR3 peptides within each V-J. Welch's t-statistics and random forest reduced 514 V-J features to 10 to 15, which were used in a naive Bayes classifier (R e1071). Sample size was not statistically predetermined, and investigators were not blinded to group allocation. According to the paper, TCR Vbeta CDR3 sequencing was carried out on around 140 peripheral blood samples, which came from around 43 ophthalmopathy, fewer than 80 hyperthyroidism and roughly 17 progressor patients.

The chain uses TRBV20-1 and TRBJ1-1; TRBD1 is possibly the D segment (6 matching bases). The sequence derives from a middle-aged man with Graves disease. Donor details come from another sample of the same person, matched by shared clones. The material sequenced was peripheral blood mononuclear cells (PBMCs), taken at new diagnosis, from a patient treated with antithyroid drugs. The sequence in DNA is TGCAGTGCACCGGGACATTCGAACACTGAAGCTTTCTTT. This encodes CSAPGHSNTEAFF.